The present TCR beta chain was sequenced within a study of blood T cell repertoires in COVID-19. Turning to the study itself: The United States, Italy and Spain were the sources of the acute and convalescent COVID-19 samples. T cells, B-cell-depleted T cells, or PBMCs supplied cDNA or gDNA.

Original processing notes: Reference gene primer amplification gave nucleated cell count estimates. TCRdb's copy holds only in-frame clones and misses some; the assay was immunoSEQ multiplex PCR. V and J calls and clone size are those listed in that table; D and trimming were worked out from the DNA. Of roughly 120,000 clones listed, 70% to 90% are singletons. The CDR3 totals 14 residues. The junction had 5 bases not matched to a gene; V was cut back by 4 bases and J by 4 bases. The germline V gene has CDR1 SGDLS and CDR2 YYNGEE. This receptor was taken from a woman in her seventies who had recovered from COVID-19. The chain has TRBV9 and TRBJ1-3, with 7 bases identical to TRBD1. The material sequenced was peripheral blood. The CDR3 region has the DNA TGTGCCAGCAGCCGACAGGGTGGAGGAAACACCATATATTTT. This encodes CASSRQGGGNTIYF.